This record covers a single TCR beta chain. The sample is drawn from a study of blood T cell repertoires in COVID-19. Background on the study: The United States, Italy and Spain were the sources of the acute and convalescent COVID-19 samples.

Ages ranged from about 18 to 100 years, with residence in 24 US areas. Someone with COVID-19 had been met by exposed participants within 2 weeks before study entry. The CDR3 spans 20 residues. The germline V gene encodes CDR1 SGHKS and CDR2 YYEKEE (reference sequence). The V end lost 0 bases, the J end lost 0 bases, and 24 bases lay between the germline ends. The protocol was immunoSEQ multiplex PCR, while the TCRdb copy is restricted to in-frame clones and leaves out a portion. This table has 290,000 or so clones, roughly 80% appearing once. The receptor was derived from a man between 40 and 49 years old who had been exposed to COVID-19. Specimen: PBMCs or T cells enriched from blood (not recorded which). The rearrangement uses TRBV5-5 and TRBJ1-2, with D perhaps matching TRBD1 (5 bases). CDR3 amino acids: CASSLGVTVTRRNSNYGYTF. The CDR3 coding sequence is TGTGCCAGCAGCTTGGGCGTGACAGTTACACGACGCAACTCTAACTATGGCTACACCTTC.